This TCR beta chain originates from a study of T cell responses to AZD1222 COVID-19 vaccine. TCRdb keeps only in-frame clones here, not all; method: immunoSEQ multiplex PCR. This table holds tens of thousands of clones, roughly 86% found once. This clone was counted a single time. The germline V and J ends were trimmed by 2 bases and 11 bases, with 15 bases remaining between them. The CDR3 is 13 residues long. Germline V gene lookup returns CDR1 MDHEN and CDR2 SYDVKM. This specimen was peripheral blood, taken 28 days after the second AZD1222 dose. V and J are TRBV28 and TRBJ1-1, with D hard to call. The receptor's source is an adult who received the AZD1222 COVID-19 vaccine. The DNA for the CDR3 is TGTGCCAGCAGTTTAAACCCGAGGTTCGAGGCTTTCTTT. It specifies CASSLNPRFEAFF.